The 13 T cell receptor beta chains presented below share a single source sample, sequenced in a study of cytomegalovirus exposure and HLA in healthy donors. The table came from immunoSEQ multiplex PCR; TCRdb's copy has only in-frame clones and leaves some out. This sample has some 150,000 clones, with around nine tenths found just once. Sequenced sample: PBMCs. Receptor source: a woman in her 30s in good health and CMV-seronegative.

With respect to this clone: One junction end does not reproduce the germline sequence, and a read error may be involved. The genes are TRBV7-7 and TRBJ1-1, with D perhaps matching TRBD1 (5 bases). Germline CDR1 reads SSHAT; CDR2 reads FNYEAQ (reference sequence). This CDR3 region has 18 residues. CDR3 nucleotide sequence: TGTGCTAGCAGCTTAGGAGACGGGGGAGGGGTCAGGAACACTGAAGCTTTCTTT. Translating gives CASSLGDGGGVRNTEAFF.

V and J are TRBV25-1 and TRBJ2-1; the D gene is possibly TRBD1 (6 bases). The V end lost 3 bases, the J end lost 10 bases, and 19 bases lay between the germline ends. The CDR3 spans 15 residues. Germline assignment: CDR1 MGHDK and CDR2 SYGVNS. The CDR3 loop reads CASSDSYRAFGEQFF. The CDR3, as DNA: TGTGCCAGCAGTGACAGCTACAGGGCGTTCGGGGAGCAGTTCTTC.

This chain uses TRBV21-1 with TRBJ2-1; the D call TRBD2 from the table was never checked on the DNA. TRBV21-1 corresponds to a pseudogene. The CDR3 covers 15 residues. DNA of the CDR3: TGTGCCAGCAGCAAACGGGGGGGCCAAGTCAATGAGCAGTTCTTC. The encoded protein is CASSKRGGQVNEQFF.

J is TRBJ1-6 and V is TRBV11-2; a possible D gene is TRBD1 (6 bases). The V end was cut by 7 bases, the J end by 8 bases, with 15 bases between. CDR1 is SGHAT and CDR2 is FQNNGV in the germline V gene. This CDR3 is built from 14 residues. The CDR3 nucleotides are TGTGCCAGCAATCCACAGGGATGGGATTCACCCCTCCACTTT. It codes for CASNPQGWDSPLHF.

The rearrangement uses TRBV15 and TRBJ2-7; a possible D gene is TRBD1 (5 bases). Germline V gene data show CDR1 as LNHNV and CDR2 as YYDKDF (reference sequence). This CDR3 spans 14 amino acids. V lost 3 bases and J 1 base, leaving 10 bases between the germline ends. The CDR3 DNA reads as TGTGCCACCAGCAGGGATAAGGGGTCCTACGAGCAGTACTTC. Its protein is CATSRDKGSYEQYF.

The chain joins TRBV30 to TRBJ2-7; 12 nucleotides agree with TRBD2. CDR1 is GTSNPN, CDR2 SVGIG, per germline (reference sequence). J was trimmed by 3 bases and V by 3 bases; bases with no gene match: 9. The CDR3 runs 16 residues. Written as DNA, the CDR3 is TGTGCCTGGAGCTTCGGGACTAGCGGGTACCGCTACGAGCAGTACTTC. Translating it yields CAWSFGTSGYRYEQYF. The variable domain in full, with the rest retrieved from reference TRBV30 and TRBJ2-7, is SQTIHQWPATLVQPVGSPLSLECTVEGTSNPNLYWYRQAAGRGLQLLFYSVGIGQISSEVPQNLSASRPQDRQFILSSKKLLLSDSGFYLCAWSFGTSGYRYEQYFGPGTRLTVT.

The V call is TRBV9, the J call TRBJ2-3; 10 nucleotides line up with TRBD2. The CDR3 spans 15 residues. Germline loops: CDR1 SGDLS, CDR2 YYNGEE. The trim removed 1 base at V and 3 bases at J, leaving 2 bases unmatched. The CDR3 loop is CASSVTSGETDTQYF. DNA for the CDR3: TGTGCCAGCAGCGTAACTAGCGGGGAAACAGATACGCAGTATTTT.

This chain links TRBV19 with TRBJ1-2, with a weak D call TRBD1 (5 bases). Trimming left V 3 bases short and J 1 base short, with 18 bases between. Germline V gives CDR1 LNHDA, CDR2 SQIVND (reference sequence). This CDR3 contains 17 residues. The DNA of the CDR3 is TGTGCCAGTAGTATTAGCCTCAGGCAGGGTCTTAACTATGGCTACACCTTC. This codes for CASSISLRQGLNYGYTF. Complete variable domain (other parts from reference TRBV19 and TRBJ1-2): DGGITQSPKYLFRKEGQNVTLSCEQNLNHDAMYWYRQDPGQGLRLIYYSQIVNDFQKGDIAEGYSVSREKKESFPLTVTSAQKNPTAFYLCASSISLRQGLNYGYTFGSGTRLTVV.

This chain links TRBV10-3 with TRBJ2-5; no clear D. The V gene's germline CDR1 is ENHRY and CDR2 SYGVKD. Trimming removed 8 bases from V and 7 bases from J, with 17 bases in between. The length of the CDR3 is 13 residues. The CDR3 bases are TGTGCCATCGCCCCAGATAAGATTGGGACCCAGTACTTC. Translated: CAIAPDKIGTQYF.

DNA for the CDR3: TGTGCCAGCAGCCAAGAGGGGGGGACAGGGGGCAGAATCACTTCTGGAAACACCATATATTTT. The encoded protein is CASSQEGGTGGRITSGNTIYF. The J gene is TRBJ1-3, the V gene TRBV4-2; 12 nucleotides agree with TRBD1. The CDR3 has 21 residues. In germline, CDR1 is LGHNA, CDR2 YNFKEQ. Germline trimming cut 0 bases from V and 1 base from J; bases unmatched to any gene: 13.

V is TRBV4-3 and J is TRBJ2-1; tentative D call: TRBD1 (5 bases). The CDR3 is made up of 16 amino acids. V shed 0 bases and J shed 3 bases, with 12 bases lying between them. CDR1 and CDR2 (germline): LGHNA, YSLEER. DNA for the CDR3: TGCGCCAGCAGCCAAGAGGTAGGGGAAATCTACAATGAGCAGTTCTTC. This gives the protein CASSQEVGEIYNEQFF.

This rearrangement joins TRBV5-1 to TRBJ1-2; 9 nucleotides agree with TRBD1. CDR1 and CDR2 from the germline V gene are SGHRS and YFSETQ. The trim removed 5 bases at V and 4 bases at J, leaving 9 bases unmatched. The CDR3 contains 15 residues. In DNA, the CDR3 is TGCGCCAGCAGGCTTCGGACAGGGGCCTCCTATGGCTACACCTTC. Amino acid sequence: CASRLRTGASYGYTF. Supplemented by reference TRBV5-1 and TRBJ1-2, the full variable domain reads KAGVTQTPRYLIKTRGQQVTLSCSPISGHRSVSWYQQTPGQGLQFLFEYFSETQRNKGNFPGRFSGRQFSNSRSEMNVSTLELGDSALYLCASRLRTGASYGYTFGSGTRLTVV.

The chain employs TRBV9 and TRBJ1-1, with 9 bases lining up with TRBD1. Germline CDR1 and CDR2: SGDLS and YYNGEE. V lost 4 bases, J lost 0 bases, and 7 bases stayed unmatched. The length of the CDR3 is 16 residues. The CDR3 reads CASSPWTGEMNTEAFF. DNA of the CDR3: TGTGCCAGCAGCCCCTGGACAGGGGAGATGAACACTGAAGCTTTCTTT.